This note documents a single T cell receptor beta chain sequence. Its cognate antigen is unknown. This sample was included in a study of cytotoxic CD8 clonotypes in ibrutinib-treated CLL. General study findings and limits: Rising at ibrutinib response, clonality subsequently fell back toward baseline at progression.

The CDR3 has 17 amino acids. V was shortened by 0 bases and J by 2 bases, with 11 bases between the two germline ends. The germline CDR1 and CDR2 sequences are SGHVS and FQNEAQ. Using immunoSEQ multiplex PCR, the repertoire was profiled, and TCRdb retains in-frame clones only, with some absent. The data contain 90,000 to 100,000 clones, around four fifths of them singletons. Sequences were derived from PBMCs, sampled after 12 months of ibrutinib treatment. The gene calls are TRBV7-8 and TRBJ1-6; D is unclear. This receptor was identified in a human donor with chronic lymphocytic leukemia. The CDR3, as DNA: TGTGCCAGCAGCTTAGCTGGGGTCAGAACCTATAATTCACCCCTCCACTTT. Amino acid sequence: CASSLAGVRTYNSPLHF.